The 12 T cell receptor beta chains below come from one sample, sequenced in a study of blood T cell repertoires in COVID-19 (dated by TCRdb to the early 2020s). The library was generated by the immunoSEQ multiplex PCR assay. The source is immuneACCESS, and TCRdb retained only in-frame sequences with V and J called. Part of the clones is not carried over; for the studies checked, unresolved V genes explain less than half of this, and the remainder is unexplained. The sample has roughly 120,000 clones on record, approximately 81% of them singletons. The ten largest clones take up 3% to 4.5% of the sample. Sequenced material: peripheral blood. These TCRs come from a woman older than 75 with acute or convalescent COVID-19.

This clone was detected once. The chain has TRBV28 and TRBJ1-2; 7 bases map to TRBD1. With 7 bases clipped from V and 2 bases from J, the junction kept 10 bases outside the gene matches. Germline-derived CDR1 and CDR2 are MDHEN and SYDVKM. CDR3 size: 15 residues. In DNA form, the CDR3 reads TGTGCCAGCACTCCGATCCCACAGGGGAACTATGGCTACACCTTC. This encodes CASTPIPQGNYGYTF.

The V call is TRBV19, the J call TRBJ2-1; TRBD2 might be the D (6 bases). V lost 4 bases to trimming and J lost 4 bases, with 14 bases between them. The CDR3 has 15 residues. Germline values: CDR1 LNHDA, CDR2 SQIVND (reference sequence). DNA of the CDR3: TGTGCCAGTAGTACCCCGGGACTCACATACAATGAGCAGTTCTTC. Its translation: CASSTPGLTYNEQFF.

The chain employs TRBV6-5 and TRBJ2-2, with D maybe TRBD1 (5 bases). The length of the CDR3 is 14 residues. Germline values: CDR1 MNHEY, CDR2 SVGAGI. Trimming took 4 bases from V and 5 from J, leaving 11 bases between them. CDR3 DNA: TGTGCCAGCAGTTCCCAGGGTTCGACCGGGGAGCTGTTTTTT. Translated, it gives CASSSQGSTGELFF.

The chain carries TRBV30 and TRBJ2-3, with D possibly being TRBD2 (5 bases). Germline assignment: CDR1 GTSNPN and CDR2 SVGIG (reference sequence). The CDR3 loop spans 15 amino acids. V lost 3 bases and J 0 bases, leaving 13 bases between the germline ends. The CDR3 DNA sequence: TGTGCCTGGAGCGGATCGGGGATGAGCACAGATACGCAGTATTTT. Its translation: CAWSGSGMSTDTQYF.

The chain has TRBV4-3 and TRBJ2-7, with D hard to call. With 7 bases removed from V and 5 bases from J, the gap between germline ends came to 18 bases. The length of the CDR3 is 14 residues. From germline, CDR1 is LGHNA and CDR2 YSLEER. CDR3 bases: TGCGCCAGCATTCCGCGGATAGTGATGGACGAGCAGTACTTC. Residues: CASIPRIVMDEQYF.

The chain employs TRBV7-8 and TRBJ2-1; 13 bases align to TRBD2. Germline loops: CDR1 SGHVS, CDR2 FQNEAQ. The CDR3 is 15 residues long. J lost 10 bases, V lost 1 base, and 4 bases had no gene match. The CDR3 coding sequence is TGTGCCAGCAGCTTAGGGACTAGCGGGAGCGAAGAGCAGTTCTTC. Translated, it gives CASSLGTSGSEEQFF.

The J gene is TRBJ2-7, the V gene TRBV15, with D possibly being TRBD1 (5 bases). The CDR3 length is 14 residues. Germline V gene sequence: CDR1 LNHNV, CDR2 YYDKDF (reference sequence). The V gene lost 4 bases and the J gene lost 1 base, with 11 bases spanning the gap. CDR3 coding DNA: TGTGCCACCAGCACCTTGGACAAATCCTACGAGCAGTACTTC. The encoded protein is CATSTLDKSYEQYF. The complete variable domain, with remaining parts taken from reference TRBV15 and TRBJ2-7, reads DAMVIQNPRYQVTQFGKPVTLSCSQTLNHNVMYWYQQKSSQAPKLLFHYYDKDFNNEADTPDNFQSRRPNTSFCFLDIRSPGLGDTAMYLCATSTLDKSYEQYFGPGTRLTVT.

The chain joins TRBV7-6 to TRBJ1-2; D ambiguous. In germline, CDR1 is SGHVS, CDR2 FNYEAQ. The CDR3 extends over 14 amino acids. V gave up 3 bases and J gave up 4 bases, with 12 bases separating them. CDR3 nucleotide sequence: TGTGCCAGCAGCTTCAGGAGTGGGAGCTATGGCTACACCTTC. It codes for CASSFRSGSYGYTF. Supplemented by reference TRBV7-6 and TRBJ1-2, the full variable domain reads GAGVSQSPRYKVTKRGQDVALRCDPISGHVSLYWYRQALGQGPEFLTYFNYEAQQDKSGLPNDRFSAERPEGSISTLTIQRTEQRDSAMYRCASSFRSGSYGYTFGSGTRLTVV.

This chain links TRBV6-2 or TRBV6-3 with TRBJ1-1; D gene uncertain. This CDR3 spans 12 amino acids. Germline CDR1 and CDR2: MNHEY and SVGEGT. The germline V and J ends were trimmed by 0 bases and 6 bases, with 5 bases remaining between them. The CDR3 DNA reads as TGTGCCAGCAGTTACTCCCGGGCTGAAGCTTTCTTT. As protein: CASSYSRAEAFF.

This clone was observed a handful of times. This sample also contains other DNA sequences that code for the same CDR3. The chain combines TRBV7-2 with TRBJ2-5; maybe TRBD2 (7 bases). The length of the CDR3 is 15 residues. Germline V gene lookup returns CDR1 SGHTA and CDR2 FQGNSA. Trimming removed 4 bases from V and 5 bases from J, with 17 bases in between. The CDR3 DNA reads TGTGCCAGCAGCTCAGGAGGGGGGGCCAGGGAGACCCAGTACTTC. Translated, it gives CASSSGGGARETQYF.

This chain joins TRBV7-2 and TRBJ2-7; a weak D match, TRBD2 (6 bases). CDR1 SGHTA and CDR2 FQGNSA come from the germline V gene. V gave up 1 base and J gave up 3 bases, with 10 bases separating them. The CDR3 runs 14 residues. The CDR3 here is CASSLGAGFYEQYF. The CDR3 nucleotides read TGTGCCAGCAGCTTAGGGGCGGGATTCTACGAGCAGTACTTC.

This clone was picked up one time. Here the CDR3 DNA reads TGCGCCAGCAGCAGGACAGGCCTAAGATCCGGCGAGCAGTACTTC. The encoded protein is CASSRTGLRSGEQYF. The chain uses TRBV5-1 and TRBJ2-7, with 7 positions matching TRBD1. V shed 4 bases and J 6 bases; nucleotides not matched to a gene: 13. The CDR3 length is 15 residues. The V gene's germline CDR1 is SGHRS and CDR2 YFSETQ.